Shown below are 10 T cell receptor beta chains from a single sample sequenced in a study of identical twins. TCRdb re-called the 5' RACE reads with MiXCR, one entry per CDR3 protein. Of about 300,000 distinct CDR3 sequences in the sample, approximately 13% were seen once. This same sample was also part of a study on yellow fever vaccine responses in identical twins.

The sequenced sample consisted of CD8+ T cells sorted from blood. These TCRs come from a woman aged 18-30 years in good health.

This clonotype was picked up a small number of times. The chain links TRBV24-1 to TRBJ2-5, with 11 bases aligning to TRBD2. The CDR3 consists of 18 residues. V lost 2 bases to trimming and J lost 3 bases; unmatched junction nucleotides: 10. CDR1 is KGHDR, CDR2 SFDVKD, per germline. The CDR3 DNA reads as TGTGCCACCAGTGATTCCGTTGCTTCGACTAGCGGGGAAGAGACCCAGTACTTC. Translation: CATSDSVASTSGEETQYF.

This chain joins TRBV6-1 and TRBJ2-1; no definite D call. Between the trimmed V and J ends, which lost 9 bases and 9 bases, there was a span of 18 bases. The CDR3 contains 13 residues. CDR1 is MNHNS, CDR2 SASEGT, per germline. The CDR3 nucleotides read TGTGCCAGTAATCCATCGGGTATAAGTGAGCAGTTCTTC. Amino acids: CASNPSGISEQFF.

This chain links TRBV10-2 with TRBJ2-1; 8 bases line up with TRBD2. Germline V gene sequence: CDR1 WSHSY, CDR2 SAAADI. The junction had 6 bases not matched to a gene; V was cut back by 3 bases and J by 2 bases. The CDR3 contains 16 residues. CDR3 nucleotides: TGCGCCAGCAGTGAAACCGGGACTAGGCCCTACAATGAGCAGTTCTTC. This sequence encodes CASSETGTRPYNEQFF.

This clonotype was seen ten or more times. The chain recombines TRBV20-1 with TRBJ2-7; TRBD1 aligns across 9 bases. V was clipped by 6 bases and J by 6 bases; unmatched bases: 3. From germline, CDR1 is DFQATT and CDR2 SNEGSKA (reference sequence). This CDR3 comprises 11 residues. The CDR3 region has the DNA TGCAGTGCCGGGACAGGGCGCGAGCAGTACGTC. Its translation is CSAGTGREQYV.

This clonotype was observed a few times. V and J are TRBV4-1 and TRBJ2-1; perhaps TRBD1 as D (6 bases). The length of the CDR3 is 16 residues. V was shortened by 0 bases and J by 7 bases, with 16 bases between the two germline ends. Per the germline V gene, CDR1 is MGHRA and CDR2 is YSYEKL. This CDR3 is CASSQERVTGRNEQFF. The CDR3, as DNA: TGCGCCAGCAGCCAAGAAAGGGTCACAGGGCGGAATGAGCAGTTCTTC.

The sample holds many counts of this clonotype. This chain connects TRBV7-9 to TRBJ2-7; tentatively, D is TRBD1 or TRBD2 (5 bases each). In germline, CDR1 is SEHNR, CDR2 FQNEAQ (reference sequence). Trimming shortened V by 11 bases and J by 3 bases, and 20 bases separated the two germline ends. This CDR3 region has 14 residues. The CDR3 DNA sequence: TGTGCCGGTGCCCGGGACCCCCGGTTCTACGAGCAGTACTTC. This gives the protein CAGARDPRFYEQYF.

This clonotype was picked up many times. This rearrangement joins TRBV29-1 to TRBJ1-1; D remains unclear. Looked up from germline, CDR1 is SQVTM and CDR2 is ANQGSEA. The V end lost 7 bases, the J end lost 4 bases, and 13 bases lay between the germline ends. The CDR3 spans 12 residues. CDR3 region: CSGQRIGTEAFF. The CDR3 nucleotides are TGCAGCGGCCAACGTATAGGCACTGAAGCTTTCTTT.

This clonotype was counted many times. This rearrangement joins TRBV4-1 to TRBJ2-1; D possibly corresponds to TRBD2 (6 bases). The CDR3 runs 16 residues. Germline lookup yields CDR1 MGHRA and CDR2 YSYEKL. V lost 0 bases and J 2 bases, leaving 11 bases between the germline ends. The CDR3 DNA reads as TGCGCCAGCAGCCAAGATTGGGGCGGGGCCTACAATGAGCAGTTCTTC. This sequence encodes CASSQDWGGAYNEQFF.

The V and J genes are TRBV15 and TRBJ2-3; 14 bases map to TRBD2. The CDR3 contains 20 residues. The V gene end was trimmed by 1 base and the J gene end by 0 bases; junction bases not matched to a gene: 9. Germline CDR1 and CDR2: LNHNV and YYDKDF (reference sequence). The chain's CDR3 is CATSRAPGLAGERSTDTQYF. CDR3 in DNA: TGTGCCACCAGCAGAGCCCCGGGACTAGCGGGAGAACGGAGCACAGATACGCAGTATTTT.

V is TRBV7-9 and J is TRBJ2-1, with TRBD1 identical over 9 bases. Germline-derived CDR1 and CDR2 are SEHNR and FQNEAQ (reference sequence). The CDR3 is 15 residues long. With V trimmed by 5 bases and J by 7 bases, 9 bases remained unmatched. CDR3 coding DNA: TGTGCCAGCAGCGAAGGACAGGGGATGAGGAATGAGCAGTTCTTC. This encodes CASSEGQGMRNEQFF.